This TCR beta chain was found in a study of cytomegalovirus exposure and HLA in healthy donors. Both 60 Vbeta primers and 13 Jbeta primers went into the PCR. Using immunoSEQ multiplex PCR, the repertoire was profiled, and TCRdb retains in-frame clones only, with some absent. The table has approximately 100,000 clones, around a tenth seen once. From germline, CDR1 is SGDLS and CDR2 YYNGEE. Trimming pared 1 base from V and 10 bases from J, leaving 21 bases between. The CDR3 loop spans 16 amino acids. This rearrangement joins TRBV9 to TRBJ2-1; D possibly corresponds to TRBD1 (6 bases). The source of this sequence is a man aged 45-60 years in good health and CMV-seropositive. The sequencing sample was made of PBMCs. The CDR3 reads CASSVITGMAWGEQFF. The CDR3 bases are TGTGCCAGCAGCGTAATTACAGGGATGGCTTGGGGGGAGCAGTTCTTC. Drawing the rest from reference TRBV9 and TRBJ2-1, the complete variable domain is DSGVTQTPKHLITATGQRVTLRCSPRSGDLSVYWYQQSLDQGLQFLIQYYNGEERAKGNILERFSAQQFPDLHSELNLSSLELGDSALYFCASSVITGMAWGEQFFGPGTRLTVL.